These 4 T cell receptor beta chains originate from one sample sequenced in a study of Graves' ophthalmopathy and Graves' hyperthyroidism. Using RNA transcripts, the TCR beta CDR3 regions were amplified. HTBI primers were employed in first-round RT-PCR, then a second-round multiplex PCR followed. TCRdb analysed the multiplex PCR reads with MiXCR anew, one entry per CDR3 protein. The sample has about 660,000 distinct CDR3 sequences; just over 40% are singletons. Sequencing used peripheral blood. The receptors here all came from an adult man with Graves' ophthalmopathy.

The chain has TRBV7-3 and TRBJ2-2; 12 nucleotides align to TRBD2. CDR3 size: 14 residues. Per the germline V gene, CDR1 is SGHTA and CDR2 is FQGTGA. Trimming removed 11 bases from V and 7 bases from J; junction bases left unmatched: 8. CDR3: CAWGPGLAGGELFF. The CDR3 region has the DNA TGTGCCTGGGGTCCGGGACTAGCGGGCGGGGAGCTGTTTTTT.

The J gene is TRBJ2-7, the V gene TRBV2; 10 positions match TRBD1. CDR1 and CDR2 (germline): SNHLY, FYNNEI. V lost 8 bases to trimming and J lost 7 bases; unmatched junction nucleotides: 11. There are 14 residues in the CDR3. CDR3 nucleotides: TGTGCCAGCTTCCGGGACAGGGGCGGCAATGAGCAGTACTTC. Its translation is CASFRDRGGNEQYF.

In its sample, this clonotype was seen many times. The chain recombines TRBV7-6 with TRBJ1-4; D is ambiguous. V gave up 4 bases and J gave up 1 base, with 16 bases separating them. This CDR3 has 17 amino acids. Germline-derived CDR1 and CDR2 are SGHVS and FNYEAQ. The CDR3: CASSSSHSGKTNEKLFF. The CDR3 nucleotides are TGTGCCAGCAGCTCATCACATAGCGGGAAAACTAATGAAAAACTGTTTTTT.

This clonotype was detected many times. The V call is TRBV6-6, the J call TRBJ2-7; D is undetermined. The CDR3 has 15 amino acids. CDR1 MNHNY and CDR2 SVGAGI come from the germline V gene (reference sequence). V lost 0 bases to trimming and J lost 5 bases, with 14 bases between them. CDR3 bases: TGTGCCAGCAGTTACTCGTTAGCAGGATCCGACGAGCAGTACTTC. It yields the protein CASSYSLAGSDEQYF.